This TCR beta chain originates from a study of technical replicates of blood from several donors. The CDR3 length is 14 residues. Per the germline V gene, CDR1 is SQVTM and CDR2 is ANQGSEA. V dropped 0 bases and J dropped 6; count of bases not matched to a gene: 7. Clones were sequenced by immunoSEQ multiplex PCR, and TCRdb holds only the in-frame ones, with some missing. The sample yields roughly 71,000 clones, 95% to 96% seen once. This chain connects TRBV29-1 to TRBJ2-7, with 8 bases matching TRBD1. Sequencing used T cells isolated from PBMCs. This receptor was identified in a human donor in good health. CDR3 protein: CSVEEGTGKVEQYF. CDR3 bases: TGCAGCGTTGAAGAGGGGACAGGCAAGGTCGAGCAGTACTTC.